The clone carrying this T cell receptor beta chain was detected a few times. Its antigen is currently unknown. A second PCR, run for roughly 7 to 11 cycles, used a sample-barcoded 5' primer plus a J-beta primer mix. Researchers report that a template-switch adaptor with 12 random nucleotides tagged each cDNA molecule. TCRdb re-called the 5' RACE reads with MiXCR, one entry per CDR3 protein. The table shows 1.8 million or so distinct CDR3 sequences, with about two fifths occurring only once. This specimen belongs to a study of blood T cells in healthy people across ages. Study-wide results and limits: Possibly confounding the expanded clonotype changes was the fact that donor CMV status was unknown. Versus aged donors, long-lived donors had higher diversity and more naive CD4+ cells.

The authors isolated at least 6 million PBMCs per sample. This CDR3 has 11 amino acids. V was pared by 6 bases and J by 8 bases, with 10 bases between. The V gene is TRBV12-3 or TRBV12-4, the J gene TRBJ1-2; perhaps TRBD1 as D (6 bases). The sequence derives from a human donor in good health. Specimen: blood. Written as DNA, the CDR3 is TGTGCCAGCAGCACAGGGTCCGGCTACACCTTC. This sequence encodes CASSTGSGYTF.